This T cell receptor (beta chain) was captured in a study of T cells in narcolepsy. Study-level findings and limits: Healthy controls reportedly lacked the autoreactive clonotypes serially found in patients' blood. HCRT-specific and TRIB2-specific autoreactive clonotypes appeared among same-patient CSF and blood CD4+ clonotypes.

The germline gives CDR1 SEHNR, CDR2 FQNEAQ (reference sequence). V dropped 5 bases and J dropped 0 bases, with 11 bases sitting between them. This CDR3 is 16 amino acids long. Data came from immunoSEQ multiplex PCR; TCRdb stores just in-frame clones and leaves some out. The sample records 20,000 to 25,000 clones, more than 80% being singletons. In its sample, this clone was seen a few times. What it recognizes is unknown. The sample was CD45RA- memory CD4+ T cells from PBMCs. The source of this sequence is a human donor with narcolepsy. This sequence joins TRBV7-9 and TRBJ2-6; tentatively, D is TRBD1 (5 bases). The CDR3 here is CASSPPTASGANVLTF. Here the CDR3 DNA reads TGTGCCAGCAGCCCCCCGACAGCCTCTGGGGCCAACGTCCTGACTTTC. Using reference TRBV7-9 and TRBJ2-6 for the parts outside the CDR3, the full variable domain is DTGVSQNPRHKITKRGQNVTFRCDPISEHNRLYWYRQTLGQGPEFLTYFQNEAQLEKSRLLSDRFSAERPKGSFSTLEIQRTEQGDSAMYLCASSPPTASGANVLTFGAGSRLTVL.